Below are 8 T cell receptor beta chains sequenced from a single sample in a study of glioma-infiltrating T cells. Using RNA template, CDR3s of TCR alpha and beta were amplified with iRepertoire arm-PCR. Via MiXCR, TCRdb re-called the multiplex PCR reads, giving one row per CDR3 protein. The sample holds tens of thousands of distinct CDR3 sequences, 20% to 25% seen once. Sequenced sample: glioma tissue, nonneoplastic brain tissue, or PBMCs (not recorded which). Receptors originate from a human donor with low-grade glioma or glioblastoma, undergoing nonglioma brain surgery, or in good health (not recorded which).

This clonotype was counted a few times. The CDR3, as DNA: TGTGCCATAGACAGGGGGCAGGTCGTCAACACCGGGGAGCTGTTTTTT. Its protein product is CAIDRGQVVNTGELFF. This rearrangement joins TRBV2 to TRBJ2-2; 10 nucleotides agree with TRBD1. The CDR3 has 16 residues. The trim removed 10 bases at V and 2 bases at J, leaving 10 bases unmatched. Germline values: CDR1 SNHLY, CDR2 FYNNEI. Complete variable domain (other parts from reference TRBV2 and TRBJ2-2): EPEVTQTPSHQVTQMGQEVILRCVPISNHLYFYWYRQILGQKVEFLVSFYNNEISEKSEIFDDQFSVERPDGSNFTLKIRSTKLEDSAMYFCAIDRGQVVNTGELFFGEGSRLTVL.

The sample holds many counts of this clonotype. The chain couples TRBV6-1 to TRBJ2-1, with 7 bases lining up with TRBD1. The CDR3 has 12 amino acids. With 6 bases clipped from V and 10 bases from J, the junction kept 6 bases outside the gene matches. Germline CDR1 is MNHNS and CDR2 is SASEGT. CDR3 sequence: CASRRTGLEQFF. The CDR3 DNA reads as TGTGCCAGCAGAAGGACAGGCCTGGAGCAGTTCTTC.

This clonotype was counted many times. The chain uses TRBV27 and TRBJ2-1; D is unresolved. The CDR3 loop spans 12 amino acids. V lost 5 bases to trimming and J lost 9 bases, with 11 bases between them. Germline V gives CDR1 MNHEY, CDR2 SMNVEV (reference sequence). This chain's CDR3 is CASSASSIEQFF. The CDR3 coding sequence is TGTGCCAGCAGTGCCTCTAGTATTGAGCAGTTCTTC.

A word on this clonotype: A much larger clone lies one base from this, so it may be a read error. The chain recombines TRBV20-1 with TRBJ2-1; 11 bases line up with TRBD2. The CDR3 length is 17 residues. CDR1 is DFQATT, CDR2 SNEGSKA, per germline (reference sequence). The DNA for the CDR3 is TGCAGTGCTAGAGGGCACCTAACTAGCGGGAGTATCAATGAGCAGTTATTC. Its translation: CSARGHLTSGSINEQLF.

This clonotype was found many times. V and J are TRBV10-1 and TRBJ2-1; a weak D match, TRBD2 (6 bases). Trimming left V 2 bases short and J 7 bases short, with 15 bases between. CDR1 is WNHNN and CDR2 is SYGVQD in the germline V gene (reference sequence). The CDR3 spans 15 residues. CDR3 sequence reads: CASSEAQAGINEQFF. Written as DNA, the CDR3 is TGCGCCAGCAGTGAGGCTCAAGCGGGCATAAATGAGCAGTTCTTC.

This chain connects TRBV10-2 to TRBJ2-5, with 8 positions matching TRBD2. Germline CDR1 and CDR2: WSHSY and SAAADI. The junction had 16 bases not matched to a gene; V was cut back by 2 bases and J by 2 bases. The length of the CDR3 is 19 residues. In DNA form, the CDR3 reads TGCGCCAGCAGTGAGCCAATGGAAGCGGGGGCCCATTTTCAAGAGACCCAGTACTTC. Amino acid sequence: CASSEPMEAGAHFQETQYF.

The CDR3 region is CASSSRLIRREVSYEQYF. CDR3 DNA: TGTGCCAGCAGCTCACGACTAATAAGGCGGGAAGTATCCTACGAGCAGTACTTC. This chain connects TRBV7-8 to TRBJ2-7; possible D gene TRBD2, 6 bases. This CDR3 is built from 18 residues. Germline V gene lookup returns CDR1 SGHVS and CDR2 FQNEAQ. Trimming took 4 bases from V and 1 from J, leaving 23 bases between them. Looking up the rest from reference TRBV7-8 and TRBJ2-7 gives the full variable domain: GAGVSQSPRYKVAKRGQDVALRCDPISGHVSLFWYQQALGQGPEFLTYFQNEAQLDKSGLPSDRFFAERPEGSVSTLKIQRTQQEDSAVYLCASSSRLIRREVSYEQYFGPGTRLTVT.

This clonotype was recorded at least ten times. DNA of the CDR3: TGTGCCTCGAAACAGGGTCTCTATGGCTACACCTTC. Translated, it gives CASKQGLYGYTF. The chain links TRBV24-1 to TRBJ1-2; TRBD1 is a possible D gene (6 bases). V lost 12 bases, J lost 4 bases, and 14 bases lay in between. CDR1 is KGHDR, CDR2 SFDVKD, per germline. The CDR3 sequence is 12 residues long.